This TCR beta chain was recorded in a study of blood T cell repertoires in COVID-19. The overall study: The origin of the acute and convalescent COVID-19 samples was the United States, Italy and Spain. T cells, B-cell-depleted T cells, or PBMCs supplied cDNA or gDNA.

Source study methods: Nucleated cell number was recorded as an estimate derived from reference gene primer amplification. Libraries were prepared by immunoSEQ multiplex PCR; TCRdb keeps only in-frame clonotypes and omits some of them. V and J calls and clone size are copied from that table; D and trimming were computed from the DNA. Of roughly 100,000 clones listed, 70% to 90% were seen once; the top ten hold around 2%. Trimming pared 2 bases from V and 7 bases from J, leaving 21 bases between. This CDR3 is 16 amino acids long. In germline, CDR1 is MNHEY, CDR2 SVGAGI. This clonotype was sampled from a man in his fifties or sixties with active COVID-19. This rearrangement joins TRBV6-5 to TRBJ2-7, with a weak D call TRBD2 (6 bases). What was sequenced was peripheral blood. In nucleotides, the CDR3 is TGTGCCAGCAGTTACGGTAGCGGACCAGGAGTGGATGAGCAGTACTTC. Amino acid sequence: CASSYGSGPGVDEQYF.